The rows below give T cell receptor beta chains drawn from one sample of a study of shared clonotypes between healthy human individuals. Produced via immunoSEQ multiplex PCR; TCRdb's table is partial and in-frame only. The table has about 2 million clones, over 85% seen once; the top ten hold around 1%. The specimen sequenced was naive CD8+ T cells sorted from blood. The source is a man aged 18 to 29 in good health. Each CDR3 is given with its conserved first and last residue. A D gene is named only where the DNA matches it firmly. Clone size is not always given. Where it is, it says once, few, many or a class for expanded clones.

>13|TRBJ2-7|TRBD1|.|TRBV13
TGTGCCAGCAGCCAGGGGGAGACCTACGAGCAGTACTTC
CASSQGETYEQYF
>17|TRBJ2-7|.|.|TRBV5-6
TGTGCCAGCAGCTTGGTAGCCGGGACTGGGATTCCCTACGAGCAGTACTTC
CASSLVAGTGIPYEQYF
>16|TRBJ2-7|TRBD2|.|TRBV7-2
TGTGCCAGCAGCTTTCCTTCTAGCGGGCTGAACTACGAGCAGTACTTC
CASSFPSSGLNYEQYF
>14|TRBJ2-7|.|.|TRBV7-6
TGTGCCAGCAGCTTAACTGGGTCAGACTACGAGCAGTACTTC
CASSLTGSDYEQYF
>14|TRBJ1-1|.|.|TRBV4-3
TGCGCCAGCAGCCACCGGGACCTCCGGGCTGAAGCTTTCTTT
CASSHRDLRAEAFF
>15|TRBJ1-4|.|.|TRBV9
TGTGCCAGCAGCGAGGGAACAGTGGGGTATGAAAAACTGTTTTTT
CASSEGTVGYEKLFF
>15|TRBJ2-1|.|.|TRBV10-1
TGCGCCAGCAGTGAGGGGACCATACTCGGGTATGAGCAGTTCTTC
CASSEGTILGYEQFF
>16|TRBJ2-2|.|.|TRBV27
TGTGCCAGCAGTTTCCAGCGGGTCGCGAACACCGGGGAGCTGTTTTTT
CASSFQRVANTGELFF
>15|TRBJ2-5|.|.|TRBV7-9
TGTGCCAGCAGCTTGATTGTCGGCTTACAAGAGACCCAGTACTTC
CASSLIVGLQETQYF
>13|TRBJ2-5|.|.|TRBV30
TGTGCCTGGAGTGGGGTCAGCCAAGAGACCCAGTACTTC
CAWSGVSQETQYF
>14|TRBJ1-2|.|.|TRBV7-9
TGTGCCAGCAGCCTGGGGGACATGGCCTATGGCTACACCTTC
CASSLGDMAYGYTF
>14|TRBJ2-1|.|.|TRBV6-1
TGTGCCAGCAGTGAAGCGGGAGCCAACAATGAGCAGTTCTTC
CASSEAGANNEQFF
>18|TRBJ1-6|.|.|TRBV6-1
TGTGCCAGCAGTGATCGCGGGGATGAGTCAATCTATAATTCACCCCTCCACTTT
CASSDRGDESIYNSPLHF
>15|TRBJ2-3|TRBD2|.|TRBV4-3
TGCGCCAGCAGCCCTCAAGCGGGGTATCCGGATACGCAGTATTTT
CASSPQAGYPDTQYF
>12|TRBJ2-4|TRBD1|.|TRBV14
TGTGCCAGCGGGACAGGGGAAAACATTCAGTACTTC
CASGTGENIQYF
>15|TRBJ2-7|TRBD2|.|TRBV10-3
TGTGCCATCAGTGGGGAGGGACTAGCGGGCGACGAGCAGTACTTC
CAISGEGLAGDEQYF
>14|TRBJ1-4|.|.|TRBV7-6
TGTGCCAGCAGCTTAAGCGGGGAACGCGAAAAACTGTTTTTT
CASSLSGEREKLFF
>16|TRBJ2-2|.|once|TRBV4-1
TGCGCCAGCAGCCAAGTGAAAGGACTGTTAACCGGGGAGCTGTTTTTT
CASSQVKGLLTGELFF
>13|TRBJ2-7|TRBD1|once|TRBV25-1
TGTGCCAGCATGGGGACAGGGCTCTACGAGCAGTACTTC
CASMGTGLYEQYF
>14|TRBJ2-5|.|.|TRBV21-1
TGTGCCAGCAGCAAAAGACATAGGGGGGAGACCCAGTACTTC
CASSKRHRGETQYF
>16|TRBJ2-3|TRBD1|few|TRBV5-6
TGTGCCAGCAGTCCACTAGGGACAGGGGCCTTAGATACGCAGTATTTT
CASSPLGTGALDTQYF
>13|TRBJ2-7|TRBD1|once|TRBV19
TGTGCCAGTAGTGAGGACAGGGGATACGAGCAGTACTTC
CASSEDRGYEQYF
>13|TRBJ2-5|.|.|TRBV2
TGTGCCAGCAGTGATGCTAACAAAGAGACCCAGTACTTC
CASSDANKETQYF
>15|TRBJ2-7|.|.|TRBV27
TGTGCCAGCAGTTTGTCGGGTTCGTTATCTTACGAGCAGTACTTC
CASSLSGSLSYEQYF
>12|TRBJ2-7|.|.|TRBV29-1
TGCAGCGTTGAGGAAGGTGCCTACGAGCAGTACTTC
CSVEEGAYEQYF
>15|TRBJ2-7|TRBD1|.|TRBV5-4
TGTGCCAGCAGCGTCCGGGACAGGGGGGTTTACGAGCAGTACTTC
CASSVRDRGVYEQYF
>11|TRBJ1-4|.|.|TRBV28
TGTGCCAGCAGGGCCCTCGAAAAACTGTTTTTT
CASRALEKLFF
>15|TRBJ2-2|TRBD1|.|TRBV7-9
TGTGCCAGCATCGTCCACCGACAGGGGCACGGGGAGCTGTTTTTT
CASIVHRQGHGELFF
>13|TRBJ2-1|TRBD2|.|TRBV9
TGTGCCAGCAGCGTAAGCGGGGGTAATGAGCAGTTCTTC
CASSVSGGNEQFF
>13|TRBJ2-1|.|.|TRBV5-1
TGCGCCAGCAGCTTGGACACCTTGAATGAGCAGTTCTTC
CASSLDTLNEQFF
>15|TRBJ2-1|TRBD1|.|TRBV7-8
TGTGCCAGCACCCTTTACGGGACAGGGGGCAATGAGCAGTTCTTC
CASTLYGTGGNEQFF
>14|TRBJ2-1|TRBD2|.|TRBV5-6
TGTGCCAGCAGCTTTGGGCGGGGGGACAATGAGCAGTTCTTC
CASSFGRGDNEQFF
>14|TRBJ2-5|.|.|TRBV7-9
TGTGCCAGCAGCCTCGTTGGGGGGAGAGAGACCCAGTACTTC
CASSLVGGRETQYF
>13|TRBJ2-7|.|.|TRBV5-6
TGTGCCAGCAGCATTGACCCCGCCGGCGAGCAGTACTTC
CASSIDPAGEQYF
>12|TRBJ2-7|.|.|TRBV4-3
TGCGCCAGTAGCCAAGATGGGTACGAGCAGTACTTC
CASSQDGYEQYF
>13|TRBJ1-1|.|.|TRBV5-6
TGTGCCAGCAGCTTCGGCGGGGGCACTGAAGCTTTCTTT
CASSFGGGTEAFF
>15|TRBJ2-6|.|.|TRBV27
TGTGCCAGCAGTTTACTGGGTGATGGGGCCAACGTCCTGACTTTC
CASSLLGDGANVLTF
>15|TRBJ2-7|.|.|TRBV13
TGTGCCAGCAGCCCTCGGACCGACCCTTCCTACGAGCAGTACTTC
CASSPRTDPSYEQYF
>15|TRBJ2-2|.|.|TRBV4-3
TGCGCCAGCAGCCAAGTAGCTTGGGGGACCGGGGAGCTGTTTTTT
CASSQVAWGTGELFF
>13|TRBJ2-7|.|once|TRBV19
TGTGCCAGTAGTATAAGCGTAGCCTACGAGCAGTACTTC
CASSISVAYEQYF
>15|TRBJ2-7|.|.|TRBV6-1
TGTGCCAGCAGTGAAGAGGGGGTTACCTCCTACGAGCAGTACTTC
CASSEEGVTSYEQYF
>16|TRBJ2-1|.|.|TRBV27
TGTGCCAGCAGCCCCCCAGAGGGGCTTTCCTACAATGAGCAGTTCTTC
CASSPPEGLSYNEQFF
>14|TRBJ2-3|.|.|TRBV28
TGTGCCAGCAGTTTGACAGGCACGGGGGATACGCAGTATTTT
CASSLTGTGDTQYF
>13|TRBJ2-1|TRBD2|once|TRBV11-2
TGTGCCAGCAGCCCGACTAGCAGTAGTGAGCAGTTCTTC
CASSPTSSSEQFF
>13|TRBJ2-7|.|.|TRBV7-2
TGTGCCGGAGGGACGCCCCTGATCTACGAGCAGTACTTC
CAGGTPLIYEQYF
>17|TRBJ2-1|.|.|TRBV10-3
TGTGCCATCAGTGAGGGCCCAGGAGCTCTGACCTACAATGAGCAGTTCTTC
CAISEGPGALTYNEQFF
>15|TRBJ1-2|.|.|TRBV27
TGTGCCAGCAGTTTATCGGTTGAGGGTAGTGTTGGCTACACCTTC
CASSLSVEGSVGYTF
>15|TRBJ2-3|.|.|TRBV2
TGTGCCAGCAGTGAAGGCAGGACAAGCACAGATACGCAGTATTTT
CASSEGRTSTDTQYF
>13|TRBJ2-7|.|.|TRBV19
TGTGCCAGTAGTTTTGGCAGGGGCTACGAGCAGTACTTC
CASSFGRGYEQYF
>15|TRBJ2-7|TRBD1|once|TRBV25-1
TGTGCCAGCAGTGATGGACAGGGACGATCCTACGAGCAGTACTTC
CASSDGQGRSYEQYF
>12|TRBJ2-7|.|few|TRBV9
TGTGCCAGCAGCGGGGACTCCTACGAGCAGTACTTC
CASSGDSYEQYF
>17|TRBJ1-6|.|few|TRBV11-2
TGTGCCAGCAGCCCGAACTTCAGGGATAGGCGAAATTCACCCCTCCACTTT
CASSPNFRDRRNSPLHF